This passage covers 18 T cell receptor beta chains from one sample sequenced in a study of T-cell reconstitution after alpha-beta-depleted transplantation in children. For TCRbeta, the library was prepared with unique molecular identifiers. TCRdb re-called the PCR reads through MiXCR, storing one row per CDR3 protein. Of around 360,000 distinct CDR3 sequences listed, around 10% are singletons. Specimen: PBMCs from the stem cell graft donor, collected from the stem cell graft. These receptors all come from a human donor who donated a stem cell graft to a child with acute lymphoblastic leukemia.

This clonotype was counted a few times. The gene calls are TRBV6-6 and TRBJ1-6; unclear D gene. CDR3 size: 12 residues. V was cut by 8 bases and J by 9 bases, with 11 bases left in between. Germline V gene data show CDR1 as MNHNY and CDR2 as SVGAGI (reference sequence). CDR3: CASVGVVSPLHF. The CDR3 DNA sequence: TGTGCCAGCGTGGGAGTGGTTTCACCCCTCCACTTT.

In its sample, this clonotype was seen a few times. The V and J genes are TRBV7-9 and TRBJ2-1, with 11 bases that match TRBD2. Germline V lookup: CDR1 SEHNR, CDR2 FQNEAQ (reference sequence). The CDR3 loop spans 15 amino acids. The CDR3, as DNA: TGTTCACTTCATCTCGCCGGGACTAGCGGCAATGAGCAGTTCTTC. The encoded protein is CSLHLAGTSGNEQFF.

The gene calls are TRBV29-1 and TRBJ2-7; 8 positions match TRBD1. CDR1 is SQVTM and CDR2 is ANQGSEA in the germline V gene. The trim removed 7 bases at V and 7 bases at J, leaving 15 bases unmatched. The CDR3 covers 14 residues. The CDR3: CSAVTRTGMREQYF. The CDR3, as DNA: TGCAGCGCTGTAACCAGGACAGGGATGCGGGAGCAGTACTTC.

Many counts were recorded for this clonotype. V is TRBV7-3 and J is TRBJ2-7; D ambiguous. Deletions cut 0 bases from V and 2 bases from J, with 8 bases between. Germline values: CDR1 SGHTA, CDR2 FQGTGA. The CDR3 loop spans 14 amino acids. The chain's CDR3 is CASSLTSGAYEQYF. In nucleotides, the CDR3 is TGTGCCAGCAGCTTAACTTCCGGCGCCTACGAGCAGTACTTC.

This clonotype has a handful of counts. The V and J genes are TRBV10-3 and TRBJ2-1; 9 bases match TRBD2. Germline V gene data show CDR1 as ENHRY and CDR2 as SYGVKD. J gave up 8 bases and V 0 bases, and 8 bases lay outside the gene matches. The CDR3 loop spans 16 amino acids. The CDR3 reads CAISESPGTSSYEQFF. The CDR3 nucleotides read TGTGCCATCAGTGAGTCCCCCGGGACTAGCAGCTATGAGCAGTTCTTC.

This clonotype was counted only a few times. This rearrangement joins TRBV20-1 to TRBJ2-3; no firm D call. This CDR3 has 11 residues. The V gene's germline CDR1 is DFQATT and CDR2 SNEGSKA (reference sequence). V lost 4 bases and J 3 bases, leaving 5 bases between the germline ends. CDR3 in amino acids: CSATGTDTQYF. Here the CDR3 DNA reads TGCAGTGCTACTGGAACAGATACGCAGTATTTT.

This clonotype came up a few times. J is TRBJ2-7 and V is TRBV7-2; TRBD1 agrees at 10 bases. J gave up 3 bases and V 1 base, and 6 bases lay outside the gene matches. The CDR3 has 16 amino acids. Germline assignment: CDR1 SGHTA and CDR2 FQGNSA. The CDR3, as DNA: TGTGCCAGCAGCTTAGGTGACAGGGGGCGCGGCTACGAGCAGTACTTC. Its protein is CASSLGDRGRGYEQYF.

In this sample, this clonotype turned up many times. The chain's CDR3 is CASSQGQVYEQYF. Here the CDR3 DNA reads TGTGCCAGCAGCCAAGGACAGGTCTACGAGCAGTACTTC. The gene calls are TRBV3-1 and TRBJ2-7, with TRBD1 as a possible D gene (6 bases). Trimming cost V 1 base and J 3 bases, with 7 bases left between them. The CDR3 totals 13 residues. Germline CDR1 LGHDT, CDR2 YNNKEL (reference sequence).

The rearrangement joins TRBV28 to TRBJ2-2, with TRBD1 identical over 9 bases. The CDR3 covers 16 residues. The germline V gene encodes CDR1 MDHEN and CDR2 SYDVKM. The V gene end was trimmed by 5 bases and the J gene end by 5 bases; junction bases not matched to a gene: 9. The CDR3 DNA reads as TGTGCCAGCAGTCTACCACAGGGGGCAGGGACCGGGGAGCTGTTTTTT. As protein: CASSLPQGAGTGELFF.

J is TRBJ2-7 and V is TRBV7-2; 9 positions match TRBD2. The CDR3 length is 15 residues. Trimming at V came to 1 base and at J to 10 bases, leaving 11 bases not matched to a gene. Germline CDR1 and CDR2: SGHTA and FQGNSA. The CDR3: CASSLGFGLAGDQYF. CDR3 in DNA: TGTGCCAGCAGCTTAGGATTTGGTTTAGCGGGAGATCAGTACTTC.

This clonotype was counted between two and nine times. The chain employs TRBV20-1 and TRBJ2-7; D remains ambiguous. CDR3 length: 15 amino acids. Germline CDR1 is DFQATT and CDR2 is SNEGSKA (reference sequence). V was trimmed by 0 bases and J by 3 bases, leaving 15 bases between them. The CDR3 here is CSARDLEGINYEQYF. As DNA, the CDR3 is TGCAGTGCTAGAGATCTAGAAGGGATAAACTACGAGCAGTACTTC.

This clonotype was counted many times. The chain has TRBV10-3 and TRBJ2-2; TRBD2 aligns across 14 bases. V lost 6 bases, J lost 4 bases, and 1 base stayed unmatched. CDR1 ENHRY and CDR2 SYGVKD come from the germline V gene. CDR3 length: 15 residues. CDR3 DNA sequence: TGTGCCATCAGGGGGACTAGCGGGAGCACCGGGGAGCTGTTTTTT. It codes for CAIRGTSGSTGELFF.

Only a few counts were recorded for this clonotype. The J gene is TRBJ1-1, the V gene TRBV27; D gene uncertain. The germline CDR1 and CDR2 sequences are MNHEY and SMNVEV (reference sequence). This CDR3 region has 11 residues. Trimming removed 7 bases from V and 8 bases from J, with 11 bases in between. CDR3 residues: CASIFRAEAFF. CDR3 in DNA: TGTGCCAGCATTTTCCGGGCCGAAGCTTTCTTT.

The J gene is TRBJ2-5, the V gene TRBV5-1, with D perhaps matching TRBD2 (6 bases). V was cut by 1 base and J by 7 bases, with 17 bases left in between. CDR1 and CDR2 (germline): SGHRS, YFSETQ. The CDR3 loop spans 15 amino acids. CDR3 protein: CASSLSSSVSGTQYF. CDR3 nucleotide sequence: TGCGCCAGCAGCTTGAGCAGTTCGGTTAGCGGGACCCAGTACTTC.

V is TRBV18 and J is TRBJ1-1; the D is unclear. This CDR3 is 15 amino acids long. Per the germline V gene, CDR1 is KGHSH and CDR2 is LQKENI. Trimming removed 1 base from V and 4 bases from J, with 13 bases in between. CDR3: CASSPRSGLSTEAFF. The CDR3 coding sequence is TGTGCCAGCTCACCACGGTCAGGTTTGAGCACTGAAGCTTTCTTT.

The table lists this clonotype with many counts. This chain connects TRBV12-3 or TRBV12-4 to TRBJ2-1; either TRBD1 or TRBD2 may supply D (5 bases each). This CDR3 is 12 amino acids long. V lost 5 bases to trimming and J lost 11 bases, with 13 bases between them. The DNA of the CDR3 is TGTGCCAGCAGTGGCACCGGGGCCCAGCAGTTCTTC. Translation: CASSGTGAQQFF.

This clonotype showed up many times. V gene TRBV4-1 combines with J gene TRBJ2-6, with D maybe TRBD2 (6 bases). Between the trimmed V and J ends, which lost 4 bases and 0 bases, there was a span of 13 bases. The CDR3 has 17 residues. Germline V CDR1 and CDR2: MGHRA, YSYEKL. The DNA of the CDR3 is TGCGCCAGCAGCCCAAAAGGAGGGTACTCTGGGGCCAACGTCCTGACTTTC. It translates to CASSPKGGYSGANVLTF.

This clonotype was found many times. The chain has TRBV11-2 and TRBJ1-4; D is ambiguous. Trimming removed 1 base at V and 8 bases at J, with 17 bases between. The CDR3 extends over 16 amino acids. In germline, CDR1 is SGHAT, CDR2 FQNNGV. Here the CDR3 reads CASSLGGGWSGEKLFF. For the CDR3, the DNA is TGTGCCAGCAGCTTAGGAGGCGGCTGGTCAGGAGAAAAACTGTTTTTT.